Below, 25 T cell receptor beta chains from the same sample are listed, as sequenced in a study of CD8 T cells in Susac syndrome. About 0.45 to 1 ug RNA was reverse transcribed with random hexamers. TCRdb reprocessed the immunoSEQ multiplex PCR reads with MiXCR, giving one entry per CDR3 protein. In the table there are 71,000 or so distinct CDR3 sequences, roughly 93% of which are singletons. The sample consisted of CD4+ T cells from PBMCs. These receptor sequences come from a human donor with Susac syndrome.

V gene TRBV7-2 combines with J gene TRBJ2-7; 7 bases agree with TRBD1. Germline assignment: CDR1 SGHTA and CDR2 FQGNSA. V lost 3 bases and J lost 3; bases outside the gene matches: 2. The CDR3 sequence is 13 residues long. The CDR3 DNA reads as TGTGCCAGCAGCTTGGACAGGATCTACGAGCAGTACTTC. It yields the protein CASSLDRIYEQYF.

The chain employs TRBV4-3 and TRBJ1-6; D is possibly TRBD1 (5 bases). The V and J ends lost 3 bases and 7 bases respectively, with 19 bases between them. The length of the CDR3 is 17 residues. Germline V gene data show CDR1 as LGHNA and CDR2 as YSLEER. The CDR3 region is CASSQSYPGLRNSPLHF. DNA for the CDR3: TGCGCCAGCAGCCAGAGTTATCCGGGACTTAGGAATTCACCCCTCCACTTT.

The chain carries TRBV14 and TRBJ2-3; 8 bases map to TRBD2. The CDR3 is made up of 17 amino acids. Germline values: CDR1 SGHDN, CDR2 FVKESK. Losses at the gene ends were 4 bases for V and 3 bases for J; bases not matched to a gene: 12. CDR3: CASSRHPGGLRTDTQYF. CDR3 in DNA: TGTGCCAGCAGCCGACATCCGGGGGGGTTGAGAACAGATACGCAGTATTTT.

The V gene is TRBV20-1, the J gene TRBJ2-1; TRBD2 aligns across 7 bases. This CDR3 is 14 amino acids long. The V and J ends lost 7 bases and 3 bases, in that order; junction bases with no gene match: 9. Germline lookup yields CDR1 DFQATT and CDR2 SNEGSKA (reference sequence). CDR3 sequence (DNA): TGCAGTGGCCAAGGCGGGGGTCTCTACAATGAGCAGTTCTTC. This gives the protein CSGQGGGLYNEQFF.

The chain carries TRBV12-3 or TRBV12-4 and TRBJ2-2; 7 bases match TRBD1. Trimming took 6 bases from V and 6 from J; bases not matched to a gene: 7. The CDR3 has 14 amino acids. The CDR3 DNA sequence: TGTGCCAGCAGCCTCCGAGGGGGCGCCGGGGAGCTGTTTTTT. Protein sequence: CASSLRGGAGELFF.

The rearrangement joins TRBV19 to TRBJ2-5, with D perhaps matching TRBD2 (6 bases). The germline V gene has CDR1 LNHDA and CDR2 SQIVND (reference sequence). V lost 3 bases to trimming and J lost 9 bases, with 23 bases between them. The CDR3 spans 16 residues. The CDR3 here is CASSIDSGLPGGAQYF. In DNA form, the CDR3 reads TGTGCCAGTAGTATTGACTCGGGACTTCCAGGTGGGGCCCAGTACTTC.

The chain has TRBV7-9 and TRBJ1-4; 7 nucleotides align to TRBD1. V was pared by 5 bases and J by 1 base, with 4 bases of the junction left unmatched. The CDR3 has 15 amino acids. Germline loops: CDR1 SEHNR, CDR2 FQNEAQ (reference sequence). CDR3 in amino acids: CASSRYRGTNEKLFF. The CDR3 DNA reads as TGTGCCAGCAGCCGATACAGGGGAACTAATGAAAAACTGTTTTTT.

This clonotype was found once. The chain uses TRBV6-2 or TRBV6-3 and TRBJ2-2, with D uncertain. The CDR3 is 15 residues long. The germline V and J ends were trimmed by 0 bases and 2 bases, with 7 bases remaining between them. Germline V gene data show CDR1 as MNHEY and CDR2 as SVGEGT. The CDR3 spells CASSYSRQNTGELFF. DNA of the CDR3: TGTGCCAGCAGTTACTCACGGCAAAACACCGGGGAGCTGTTTTTT.

This clonotype showed up just once. This chain joins TRBV10-1 and TRBJ1-6; 10 positions agree with TRBD1. This CDR3 has 14 residues. Germline V CDR1 and CDR2: WNHNN, SYGVQD (reference sequence). V shed 6 bases and J 9 bases; nucleotides not matched to a gene: 5. CDR3 amino acids: CASRGDRGRSPLHF. The CDR3, as DNA: TGCGCCAGCAGGGGGGACAGGGGTCGTTCACCCCTCCACTTT.

The CDR3 sequence is CASSPVTDPQHF. In nucleotides, the CDR3 is TGTGCCAGCAGCCCTGTGACGGACCCCCAGCATTTT. J is TRBJ1-5 and V is TRBV28, with no clear D. This CDR3 region has 12 residues. Germline V gene data show CDR1 as MDHEN and CDR2 as SYDVKM. The V end was cut by 6 bases, the J end by 10 bases, with 13 bases between. The whole variable domain, remainder taken from reference TRBV28 and TRBJ1-5, is DVKVTQSSRYLVKRTGEKVFLECVQDMDHENMFWYRQDPGLGLRLIYFSYDVKMKEKGDIPEGYSVSREKKERFSLILESASTNQTSMYLCASSPVTDPQHFGDGTRLSIL.

The genes are TRBV19 and TRBJ2-3, with D tentatively TRBD2 (6 bases). The CDR3 is 11 residues long. Germline-derived CDR1 and CDR2 are LNHDA and SQIVND (reference sequence). V was pared by 5 bases and J by 8 bases, with 8 bases between. The CDR3 nucleotides are TGTGCCAGTAGTGGGCGGGGTACGCAGTATTTT. Amino acids: CASSGRGTQYF.

This chain links TRBV20-1 with TRBJ1-5, with TRBD1 as a possible D gene (6 bases). The CDR3 has 13 residues. Trimming left V 5 bases short and J 10 bases short, with 18 bases between. Germline CDR1 reads DFQATT; CDR2 reads SNEGSKA (reference sequence). This chain's CDR3 is CSADDRFNHPQHF. CDR3 nucleotides: TGCAGTGCTGATGACAGGTTCAACCATCCCCAGCATTTT.

The J gene is TRBJ2-4, the V gene TRBV7-2, with D unclear. V lost 5 bases and J 1 base, leaving 6 bases between the germline ends. This CDR3 region has 13 residues. Germline V gene sequence: CDR1 SGHTA, CDR2 FQGNSA. For the CDR3, the DNA is TGTGCCAGCAGCGCTCGGGCCAAAAACATTCAGTACTTC. Encoded protein: CASSARAKNIQYF.

The chain carries TRBV30 and TRBJ2-3, with TRBD1 matching 7 bases. From germline, CDR1 is GTSNPN and CDR2 SVGIG (reference sequence). The CDR3 spans 15 residues. The CDR3 nucleotides read TGTGCGTCCGCCCGCCGGGACAGCAACACAGATACGCAGTATTTT. It encodes CASARRDSNTDTQYF.

The CDR3 nucleotides are TGTGCCAGCAGCCAAGCGGCAGGGGGGGGGCCCCAGCATTTT. The encoded protein is CASSQAAGGGPQHF. This sequence joins TRBV3-1 and TRBJ1-5; TRBD1 aligns across 7 bases. CDR1 is LGHDT and CDR2 is YNNKEL in the germline V gene (reference sequence). The CDR3 covers 14 residues. Trimming removed 1 base from V and 9 bases from J; junction bases left unmatched: 6.

This clonotype has just one count. The chain couples TRBV20-1 to TRBJ2-7; 7 bases line up with TRBD2. V was clipped by 7 bases and J by 1 base; unmatched bases: 7. This CDR3 contains 13 residues. From germline, CDR1 is DFQATT and CDR2 SNEGSKA (reference sequence). The CDR3 DNA is TGCAGTGTGACGGGGGGAAGTTCCTACGAGCAGTACTTC. Translating it yields CSVTGGSSYEQYF.

This chain joins TRBV7-2 and TRBJ2-5; D gene uncertain. V lost 2 bases and J 1 base, leaving 8 bases between the germline ends. There are 14 residues in the CDR3. Looked up from germline, CDR1 is SGHTA and CDR2 is FQGNSA. CDR3 DNA sequence: TGTGCCAGCAGCTTATTCACAGCCCAAGAGACCCAGTACTTC. Translated: CASSLFTAQETQYF.

V usage is TRBV5-5 and J usage is TRBJ2-5; TRBD1 might be the D (6 bases). The CDR3 is 15 residues long. The V gene's germline CDR1 is SGHKS and CDR2 YYEKEE (reference sequence). V dropped 2 bases and J dropped 0 bases, with 11 bases sitting between them. The CDR3 loop reads CASSFTTGHQETQYF. The CDR3 DNA reads as TGTGCCAGCAGCTTTACGACAGGCCACCAAGAGACCCAGTACTTC.

As concerns this clonotype: Since no conserved phenylalanine or tryptophan closes the CDR3, a read error is the likely cause. The chain combines TRBV5-1 with TRBJ1-5; D may be TRBD1 (6 bases). Germline CDR1 SGHRS, CDR2 YFSETQ. The V end was cut by 2 bases, the J end by 2 bases, with 8 bases between. The CDR3 is 14 residues long. CDR3: CASSLQGRNQPQHL. The CDR3 DNA follows: TGCGCCAGCAGCTTACAGGGCCGCAATCAGCCCCAGCATCTT.

The J gene is TRBJ2-5, the V gene TRBV5-1; D may match TRBD1 or TRBD2 (6 bases each). This CDR3 is built from 14 residues. Trimming removed 6 bases at V and 0 bases at J, with 12 bases between. CDR1 is SGHRS, CDR2 YFSETQ, per germline. In DNA form, the CDR3 reads TGCGCCAGCACCTCGGGGGCCTACCAAGAGACCCAGTACTTC. This encodes CASTSGAYQETQYF.

V usage is TRBV2 and J usage is TRBJ2-1; TRBD1 is a possible D gene (6 bases). This CDR3 has 13 residues. Germline V gene lookup returns CDR1 SNHLY and CDR2 FYNNEI. The V end lost 6 bases, the J end lost 2 bases, and 8 bases lay between the germline ends. The CDR3 DNA sequence: TGTGCCAGCAGAGGGACACCCTACAATGAGCAGTTCTTC. Translation: CASRGTPYNEQFF.

The gene calls are TRBV20-1 and TRBJ1-6; maybe TRBD1 (5 bases). CDR3 length equals 16 residues. Per the germline V gene, CDR1 is DFQATT and CDR2 is SNEGSKA (reference sequence). V was pared by 0 bases and J by 7 bases, with 16 bases between. CDR3 DNA: TGCAGTGCTAGAGATGGGGGGAGCTTCGGGAATTCACCCCTCCACTTT. This encodes CSARDGGSFGNSPLHF.

J is TRBJ2-3 and V is TRBV14; D call uncertain. V was cut by 5 bases and J by 2 bases, with 14 bases left in between. CDR3 size: 15 residues. Germline lookup yields CDR1 SGHDN and CDR2 FVKESK. The CDR3 sequence: CASSSKGSYTDTQYF. As DNA, the CDR3 is TGTGCCAGCAGCTCCAAGGGTTCTTACACAGATACGCAGTATTTT.

The chain couples TRBV5-6 to TRBJ1-2; 8 bases map to TRBD1. This CDR3 has 13 residues. Germline V gives CDR1 SGHDT, CDR2 YYEEEE. V shed 5 bases, J shed 7 bases, and the junction held 7 bases outside the gene matches. CDR3: CASRQTGEAGYTF. DNA of the CDR3: TGTGCCAGCAGACAGACAGGGGAGGCTGGCTACACCTTC. The complete variable domain, with remaining parts taken from reference TRBV5-6 and TRBJ1-2, reads DAGVTQSPTHLIKTRGQQVTLRCSPKSGHDTVSWYQQALGQGPQFIFQYYEEEERQRGNFPDRFSGHQFPNYSSELNVNALLLGDSALYLCASRQTGEAGYTFGSGTRLTVV.

The chain combines TRBV5-8 with TRBJ2-7, with D perhaps assigned TRBD1 or TRBD2 (6 bases each). CDR1 and CDR2 (germline): SGHTS, YDEGEE. The V gene lost 2 bases and the J gene lost 7 bases, with 25 bases spanning the gap. The CDR3 loop spans 17 amino acids. This CDR3 is CASSFRGAAISLVEQYF. CDR3 coding DNA: TGTGCCAGCAGCTTTAGGGGGGCGGCGATCAGTCTGGTAGAGCAGTACTTC. Full variable domain (remainder filled in from reference TRBV5-8 and TRBJ2-7): EAGVTQSPTHLIKTRGQQATLRCSPISGHTSVYWYQQALGLGLQFLLWYDEGEERNRGNFPPRFSGRQFPNYSSELNVNALELEDSALYLCASSFRGAAISLVEQYFGPGTRLTVT.